Each of the 28 T cell receptor beta chains below was sequenced from the same sample in a study of cytomegalovirus exposure and HLA in healthy donors. The PCR made use of 60 Vbeta and 13 Jbeta primers. Assay used: immunoSEQ multiplex PCR; TCRdb lists only in-frame clones, some missing. The sample lists over 150,000 clones; around three quarters were seen once. The sequencing sample was made of PBMCs. The receptors originated from a boy between 10 and 17 years old in good health and CMV-seronegative.

The chain links TRBV11-3 to TRBJ1-1; no firm D call. Trimming left V 3 bases short and J 0 bases short, with 5 bases between. Germline CDR1 SGHNT, CDR2 YENEEA. The CDR3 spans 13 residues. In DNA form, the CDR3 reads TGTGCCAGCAGCTTGTCTGTGAACACTGAAGCTTTCTTT. It is translated as CASSLSVNTEAFF.

This chain connects TRBV30 to TRBJ1-2; D possibly corresponds to TRBD1 (5 bases). CDR3 length equals 12 residues. The germline V gene has CDR1 GTSNPN and CDR2 SVGIG (reference sequence). V dropped 0 bases and J dropped 6 bases, with 8 bases sitting between them. The CDR3 reads CAWSVAGHGYTF. The CDR3 region has the DNA TGTGCCTGGAGTGTAGCAGGGCATGGCTACACCTTC.

This chain joins TRBV29-1 and TRBJ1-2, with a possible D match to TRBD1 (5 bases). CDR1 is SQVTM and CDR2 is ANQGSEA in the germline V gene. V dropped 3 bases and J dropped 6 bases, with 8 bases sitting between them. The CDR3 consists of 11 residues. The CDR3 region is CSVDEGDGYTF. The CDR3 nucleotides are TGCAGCGTTGATGAAGGGGATGGCTACACCTTC.

This clone was seen more than once but under ten times. Mismatch with germline at one junction end may stem from a read error. The chain joins TRBV7-9 to TRBJ1-4, with TRBD1 matching over 7 bases. The germline V gene has CDR1 SEHNR and CDR2 FQNEAQ (reference sequence). The CDR3 length is 14 residues. The chain's CDR3 is CSSSFNRGEEKLFF. CDR3 in DNA: TGTTCCAGCAGCTTTAACAGGGGAGAGGAAAAACTGTTTTTT. The full variable domain, its missing parts supplied by reference TRBV7-9 and TRBJ1-4, is DTGVSQNPRHKITKRGQNVTFRCDPISEHNRLYWYRQTLGQGPEFLTYFQNEAQLEKSRLLSDRFSAERPKGSFSTLEIQRTEQGDSAMYLCSSSFNRGEEKLFFGSGTQLSVL.

This clone has a handful of counts. This rearrangement joins TRBV10-3 to TRBJ2-1; TRBD2 matches 12 bases. With 4 bases clipped from V and 5 bases from J, the junction kept 0 bases outside the gene matches. CDR1 is ENHRY, CDR2 SYGVKD, per germline. The CDR3 spans 14 residues. The CDR3 loop reads CAISGLAGDNEQFF. As DNA, the CDR3 is TGTGCCATCAGTGGACTAGCGGGAGACAATGAGCAGTTCTTC.

This clone was counted a few times. The chain uses TRBV10-1 and TRBJ2-7, with D maybe TRBD2 (5 bases). From germline, CDR1 is WNHNN and CDR2 SYGVQD (reference sequence). The CDR3 extends over 16 amino acids. V dropped 8 bases and J dropped 0 bases, with 20 bases sitting between them. DNA of the CDR3: TGCGCCAGCCACCGGGGTGGGGTCCTAAACTCCTACGAGCAGTACTTC. This translates into CASHRGGVLNSYEQYF.

This chain joins TRBV13 and TRBJ2-7; 10 positions match TRBD1. Per the germline V gene, CDR1 is PRHDT and CDR2 is FYEKMQ (reference sequence). With V trimmed by 5 bases and J by 5 bases, 9 bases remained unmatched. This CDR3 is built from 15 residues. Here the CDR3 reads CASSLRQGAYHEQYF. The CDR3 DNA sequence: TGTGCCAGCAGCCTTAGACAGGGGGCCTACCACGAGCAGTACTTC.

This chain uses TRBV5-1 with TRBJ1-2; D ambiguous. With 5 bases removed from V and 2 bases from J, the gap between germline ends came to 13 bases. Looked up from germline, CDR1 is SGHRS and CDR2 is YFSETQ. The CDR3 loop spans 14 amino acids. CDR3 protein: CASRYDISNYGYTF. DNA of the CDR3: TGCGCCAGCAGGTATGACATCAGCAACTATGGCTACACCTTC.

V gene TRBV7-2 combines with J gene TRBJ1-1, with 10 positions matching TRBD1. CDR1 is SGHTA and CDR2 is FQGNSA in the germline V gene. The CDR3 runs to 13 residues. V lost 6 bases to trimming and J lost 11 bases; unmatched junction nucleotides: 9. In nucleotides, the CDR3 is TGTGCCAGCAGTCGCTGGGACAGGGGCCGTGCTTTCTTT. Protein: CASSRWDRGRAFF.

This sequence joins TRBV15 and TRBJ1-4, with unresolved D. With 0 bases removed from V and 4 bases from J, the gap between germline ends came to 3 bases. Germline CDR1 reads LNHNV; CDR2 reads YYDKDF (reference sequence). This CDR3 is 13 amino acids long. CDR3 coding DNA: TGTGCCACCAGCAGAGACTTTAATGAAAAACTGTTTTTT. This sequence encodes CATSRDFNEKLFF.

The V call is TRBV7-8, the J call TRBJ2-1; maybe TRBD2 (6 bases). The CDR3 has 16 residues. Trimming removed 0 bases at V and 0 bases at J, with 9 bases between. Germline CDR1 is SGHVS and CDR2 is FQNEAQ. The DNA of the CDR3 is TGTGCCAGCAGCTTAGCGGGAGGCCACTCCTACAATGAGCAGTTCTTC. This gives the protein CASSLAGGHSYNEQFF.

The V and J genes are TRBV11-3 and TRBJ2-1; 10 nucleotides line up with TRBD2. The junction had 13 bases not matched to a gene; V was cut back by 7 bases and J by 4 bases. The CDR3 contains 17 residues. Germline lookup yields CDR1 SGHNT and CDR2 YENEEA. The CDR3 coding sequence is TGTGCCAGCACCCCCCTGGTTGGAGCGGGAGGGTACAATGAGCAGTTCTTC. This gives the protein CASTPLVGAGGYNEQFF.

The chain employs TRBV9 and TRBJ1-1; a possible D gene is TRBD1 (5 bases). The CDR3 sequence is 13 residues long. The germline V and J ends were trimmed by 1 base and 5 bases, with 9 bases remaining between them. Germline CDR1 is SGDLS and CDR2 is YYNGEE. CDR3 region: CASSVNQGTEAFF. For the CDR3, the DNA is TGTGCCAGCAGCGTAAACCAGGGAACTGAAGCTTTCTTT.

The chain uses TRBV11-2 and TRBJ2-2, with a weak D call TRBD1 (6 bases). Germline CDR1 reads SGHAT; CDR2 reads FQNNGV. V dropped 5 bases and J dropped 6 bases, with 13 bases sitting between them. This CDR3 is built from 14 residues. CDR3 residues: CASSPTTGSGELFF. CDR3 in DNA: TGTGCCAGCAGCCCAACAACAGGGTCCGGGGAGCTGTTTTTT.

J is TRBJ1-2 and V is TRBV14, with TRBD1 matching over 11 bases. Per the germline V gene, CDR1 is SGHDN and CDR2 is FVKESK. The CDR3 extends over 15 amino acids. The V and J ends lost 5 bases and 2 bases, in that order; junction bases with no gene match: 4. The DNA for the CDR3 is TGTGCCAGCAGCAACCGGGACAGGGGGAACTATGGCTACACCTTC. As protein: CASSNRDRGNYGYTF. Using reference TRBV14 and TRBJ1-2 for the parts outside the CDR3, the full variable domain is EAGVTQFPSHSVIEKGQTVTLRCDPISGHDNLYWYRRVMGKEIKFLLHFVKESKQDESGMPNNRFLAERTGGTYSTLKVQPAELEDSGVYFCASSNRDRGNYGYTFGSGTRLTVV.

The chain links TRBV2 to TRBJ1-4, with a possible D match to TRBD1 (6 bases). The CDR3 totals 15 residues. CDR1 and CDR2 (germline): SNHLY, FYNNEI. Trimming cost V 5 bases and J 3 bases, with 13 bases left between them. The CDR3 region has the DNA TGTGCCAGCAGTCGTCAGGGGCCGCCTAATGAAAAACTGTTTTTT. Translating it yields CASSRQGPPNEKLFF.

The CDR3 bases are TGTGCCAGCAGCATATTCAGGGGGGCGCCTTACGAGCAGTACTTC. It translates to CASSIFRGAPYEQYF. The rearrangement joins TRBV27 to TRBJ2-7; D might be TRBD1 (7 bases). Germline V lookup: CDR1 MNHEY, CDR2 SMNVEV (reference sequence). Trimming pared 6 bases from V and 4 bases from J, leaving 19 bases between. This CDR3 is 15 amino acids long.

The sample holds a few counts of this clone. The chain joins TRBV10-3 to TRBJ2-3; 8 bases map to TRBD1. CDR1 is ENHRY, CDR2 SYGVKD, per germline. Trimming cost V 4 bases and J 4 bases; bases outside gene matches: 4. The CDR3 sequence is 14 residues long. CDR3 residues: CAISGTGWADTQYF. The CDR3 coding sequence is TGTGCCATCAGTGGGACAGGGTGGGCAGATACGCAGTATTTT.

This chain connects TRBV5-4 to TRBJ2-1; 10 bases match TRBD1. J gave up 9 bases and V 3 bases, and 12 bases lay outside the gene matches. Germline V gene sequence: CDR1 SGHNT, CDR2 YYREEE (reference sequence). CDR3 size: 16 residues. The CDR3 DNA follows: TGTGCCAGCAGCTCATGGAGGACAGGGGGGGAACCTGAGCAGTTCTTC. It encodes CASSSWRTGGEPEQFF.

This chain joins TRBV11-3 and TRBJ2-1; 9 nucleotides agree with TRBD2. The germline gives CDR1 SGHNT, CDR2 YENEEA. Unmatched junction bases numbered 6, after V lost 1 base and J lost 8 bases. The CDR3 runs 15 residues. The CDR3 loop is CASSLGREGVDEQFF. CDR3 DNA: TGTGCCAGCAGCTTAGGGCGGGAGGGGGTCGATGAGCAGTTCTTC. Supplemented by reference TRBV11-3 and TRBJ2-1, the full variable domain reads EAGVVQSPRYKIIEKKQPVAFWCNPISGHNTLYWYLQNLGQGPELLIRYENEEAVDDSQLPKDRFSAERLKGVDSTLKIQPAELGDSAVYLCASSLGREGVDEQFFGPGTRLTVL.

V is TRBV2 and J is TRBJ1-2; no clear D. The ends were cut back, 1 base at V and 2 bases at J, with 8 bases in the middle. Per germline, CDR1 SNHLY and CDR2 FYNNEI. The CDR3 extends over 14 amino acids. The CDR3 DNA reads as TGTGCCAGCAGTGAAGGTCCGGGAAACTATGGCTACACCTTC. It codes for CASSEGPGNYGYTF.

This chain connects TRBV10-3 to TRBJ1-2, with TRBD1 identical over 7 bases. This CDR3 is built from 11 residues. V lost 6 bases, J lost 12 bases, and 7 bases stayed unmatched. Germline CDR1 ENHRY, CDR2 SYGVKD. CDR3 nucleotides: TGTGCCATCAGGAATATGACAGGGAACACCTTC. This gives the protein CAIRNMTGNTF.

As to this clone: One junction end does not reproduce the germline sequence, and a read error may be involved. The chain uses TRBV6-5 and TRBJ1-1, with D tentatively TRBD1 (6 bases). This CDR3 is 12 amino acids long. CDR1 is MNHEY, CDR2 SVGAGI, per germline. CDR3: CANSRRGTEAFF. The CDR3 bases are TGTGCCAACAGTCGCAGGGGCACTGAAGCTTTCTTT.

The gene calls are TRBV11-2 and TRBJ1-3; 10 bases fit TRBD1. The V gene's germline CDR1 is SGHAT and CDR2 FQNNGV. The CDR3 is 16 amino acids. V was pared by 5 bases and J by 0 bases, with 4 bases of the junction left unmatched. The CDR3 sequence is CASSKTGGSSGNTIYF. The CDR3 nucleotides are TGTGCCAGCAGCAAGACAGGGGGCAGCTCTGGAAACACCATATATTTT. Based on the CDR3 plus reference TRBV11-2 and TRBJ1-3, the full variable domain is EAGVAQSPRYKIIEKRQSVAFWCNPISGHATLYWYQQILGQGPKLLIQFQNNGVVDDSQLPKDRFSAERLKGVDSTLKIQPAKLEDSAVYLCASSKTGGSSGNTIYFGEGSWLTVV.

The rearrangement links TRBV30 to TRBJ1-5; TRBD1 might be the D (5 bases). V lost 5 bases and J lost 6, with 17 bases in between. CDR3 size: 14 residues. CDR1 GTSNPN and CDR2 SVGIG come from the germline V gene (reference sequence). Written as DNA, the CDR3 is TGTGCCTGGTCGCTACCGGGGGGTCGTCAGCCCCAGCATTTT. As protein: CAWSLPGGRQPQHF.

This rearrangement joins TRBV27 to TRBJ2-7; 10 nucleotides line up with TRBD1. The V segment lost 0 bases and the J segment 2 bases; nucleotides outside the gene matches: 4. CDR3 length: 16 amino acids. Per germline, CDR1 MNHEY and CDR2 SMNVEV (reference sequence). The CDR3 reads CASSLSRDRGTYEQYF. The DNA for the CDR3 is TGTGCCAGCAGTTTATCAAGGGACAGGGGTACCTACGAGCAGTACTTC.

The J gene is TRBJ2-7, the V gene TRBV6-7, with 12 bases identical to TRBD2. TRBV6-7 qualifies as an ORF whose function is uncertain. This CDR3 has 16 residues. Trimming cost V 6 bases and J 2 bases; bases outside gene matches: 8. CDR3: CASRPMTSGRPYEQYF. CDR3 nucleotide sequence: TGTGCCAGCAGACCCATGACTAGCGGGAGACCCTACGAGCAGTACTTC.

CDR3 sequence: CASSPGGTTNEKLFF. CDR3 bases: TGTGCCAGCAGCCCTGGAGGTACCACTAATGAAAAACTGTTTTTT. V is TRBV4-2 and J is TRBJ1-4; no definite D call. Germline-derived CDR1 and CDR2 are LGHNA and YNFKEQ. V dropped 4 bases and J dropped 2 bases, with 11 bases sitting between them. This CDR3 comprises 15 residues.